This is a list of T cell receptor beta chains from one sample in a study of human T cells and chemical hapten exposure. MiXCR, run by TCRdb on the RACE reads, gives a single entry per CDR3 protein. The sample lists about 190,000 distinct CDR3 sequences; under 30% were seen once. The sample consisted of whole blood, taken in connection with sensitization to the hapten diphenylcyclopropenone (DPC). The receptors were gathered from a woman aged 40 to 55 with alopecia areata. Some clones in this sample may be carry-over from other donors' samples. CDR3s include the opening cysteine and the closing phenylalanine or tryptophan. The order of the fields is J gene, D gene, clone size, V gene, CDR3 protein, CDR3 DNA. The D gene is left open where the match is weak. Not every row has a clone size; where given, it reads once, few, many or a size class.

j_gene: TRBJ2-2; d_gene: .; abundance: few; v_gene: TRBV7-2; CDR3aa: CASSWKEAGELFF; CDR3nt: TGTGCCAGCAGCTGGAAAGAGGCCGGGGAGCTGTTTTTT
j_gene: TRBJ1-1; d_gene: TRBD1; abundance: .; v_gene: TRBV7-9; CDR3aa: CASTGQPNTEAFF; CDR3nt: TGTGCCAGTACGGGACAGCCGAACACTGAAGCTTTCTTT
j_gene: TRBJ1-5; d_gene: .; abundance: .; v_gene: TRBV7-2; CDR3aa: CASSLAVLNQPQHF; CDR3nt: TGTGCCAGCAGCTTGGCTGTACTCAATCAGCCCCAGCATTTT
j_gene: TRBJ2-5; d_gene: .; abundance: .; v_gene: TRBV11-1; CDR3aa: CASSFDRQGETQYF; CDR3nt: TGTGCCAGCAGCTTCGACAGGCAAGGAGAGACCCAGTACTTC
j_gene: TRBJ1-3; d_gene: .; abundance: .; v_gene: TRBV7-8; CDR3aa: CASSLVGGASGNTIYF; CDR3nt: TGTGCCAGCAGCTTAGTGGGGGGCGCTTCGGGAAACACCATATATTTT
j_gene: TRBJ1-2; d_gene: TRBD1; abundance: many; v_gene: TRBV6-2/TRBV6-3; CDR3aa: CASSSTGGRGYTF; CDR3nt: TGTGCCAGCAGTTCGACAGGGGGCCGAGGCTACACCTTC
j_gene: TRBJ2-1; d_gene: .; abundance: .; v_gene: TRBV5-1; CDR3aa: CASSLGGEYNEQFF; CDR3nt: TGCGCCAGCAGCTTGGGTGGGGAGTACAATGAGCAGTTCTTC
j_gene: TRBJ1-2; d_gene: .; abundance: .; v_gene: TRBV12-3/TRBV12-4; CDR3aa: CASTPGQGYGYTF; CDR3nt: TGTGCCAGCACCCCCGGACAAGGCTATGGCTACACCTTC
j_gene: TRBJ2-4; d_gene: TRBD1; abundance: .; v_gene: TRBV20-1; CDR3aa: CSAGQGWGKNIQYF; CDR3nt: TGCAGTGCTGGACAGGGGTGGGGCAAAAACATTCAGTACTTC
j_gene: TRBJ1-5; d_gene: TRBD1; abundance: .; v_gene: TRBV6-1; CDR3aa: CATYDREGQPQHF; CDR3nt: TGTGCCACTTACGACAGGGAAGGTCAGCCCCAGCATTTT
j_gene: TRBJ2-7; d_gene: TRBD1; abundance: .; v_gene: TRBV20-1; CDR3aa: CSAFRQGPAYEQYF; CDR3nt: TGCAGTGCTTTCCGACAGGGTCCGGCCTACGAGCAGTACTTC
j_gene: TRBJ2-5; d_gene: .; abundance: .; v_gene: TRBV10-3; CDR3aa: CAISVRSQETQYF; CDR3nt: TGTGCCATCAGTGTCAGGTCCCAAGAGACCCAGTACTTC
j_gene: TRBJ2-7; d_gene: .; abundance: .; v_gene: TRBV6-6; CDR3aa: CASSPSAGPHEQYF; CDR3nt: TGTGCCAGCAGCCCTAGCGCCGGTCCGCACGAGCAGTACTTC
j_gene: TRBJ2-3; d_gene: .; abundance: .; v_gene: TRBV6-4; CDR3aa: CASRPGPYTDTQYF; CDR3nt: TGTGCCAGCAGGCCCGGACCATACACAGATACGCAGTATTTT
j_gene: TRBJ1-2; d_gene: .; abundance: few; v_gene: TRBV29-1; CDR3aa: CSVGPEDGYTF; CDR3nt: TGCAGCGTTGGTCCGGAAGATGGCTACACCTTC
j_gene: TRBJ2-7; d_gene: .; abundance: .; v_gene: TRBV29-1; CDR3aa: CSVGPTTRLYEQYF; CDR3nt: TGCAGCGTTGGCCCGACTACTCGGCTCTACGAGCAGTACTTC
j_gene: TRBJ2-7; d_gene: TRBD1; abundance: .; v_gene: TRBV5-4; CDR3aa: CASSLDRQGAKEQYF; CDR3nt: TGTGCCAGCAGCTTGGACCGACAGGGGGCTAAGGAGCAGTACTTC
j_gene: TRBJ2-7; d_gene: .; abundance: few; v_gene: TRBV28; CDR3aa: CASRFAYEQYF; CDR3nt: TGTGCCAGCAGGTTCGCCTACGAGCAGTACTTC
j_gene: TRBJ1-5; d_gene: .; abundance: .; v_gene: TRBV20-1; CDR3aa: CSADPGGNQPQHF; CDR3nt: TGCAGTGCCGACCCTGGGGGCAATCAGCCCCAGCATTTT
j_gene: TRBJ2-5; d_gene: .; abundance: .; v_gene: TRBV15; CDR3aa: CATSRGQQETQYF; CDR3nt: TGTGCCACCAGCAGAGGACAGCAAGAGACCCAGTACTTC
j_gene: TRBJ1-1; d_gene: .; abundance: .; v_gene: TRBV6-2/TRBV6-3; CDR3aa: CASRELTGTEAFF; CDR3nt: TGTGCCAGCAGGGAGTTAACAGGGACTGAAGCTTTCTTT
j_gene: TRBJ2-7; d_gene: .; abundance: .; v_gene: TRBV12-3/TRBV12-4; CDR3aa: CASSFGYFSSYEQYF; CDR3nt: TGTGCCAGCAGTTTCGGGTACTTCTCCTCCTACGAGCAGTACTTC
j_gene: TRBJ1-1; d_gene: .; abundance: few; v_gene: TRBV10-3; CDR3aa: CAISAGAENTEAFF; CDR3nt: TGTGCCATCAGTGCTGGGGCGGAGAACACTGAAGCTTTCTTT
j_gene: TRBJ2-3; d_gene: .; abundance: .; v_gene: TRBV6-1; CDR3aa: CASSPGTSLDTDTQYF; CDR3nt: TGTGCCAGCAGTCCAGGGACTTCTCTCGACACAGATACGCAGTATTTT
j_gene: TRBJ2-1; d_gene: TRBD2; abundance: .; v_gene: TRBV5-6; CDR3aa: CASSLLPSGGYNEQFF; CDR3nt: TGTGCCAGCAGCTTGCTGCCTAGCGGGGGGTACAATGAGCAGTTCTTC
j_gene: TRBJ2-1; d_gene: TRBD2; abundance: many; v_gene: TRBV20-1; CDR3aa: CSTSGRTYNEQFF; CDR3nt: TGCAGTACGAGCGGGAGGACCTACAATGAGCAGTTCTTC
j_gene: TRBJ2-3; d_gene: .; abundance: few; v_gene: TRBV7-2; CDR3aa: CASSLYGTGFPTDTQYF; CDR3nt: TGTGCCAGCAGCTTATATGGTACAGGATTTCCCACAGATACGCAGTATTTT
j_gene: TRBJ1-5; d_gene: .; abundance: many; v_gene: TRBV20-1; CDR3aa: CSARGPRNMNQPQHF; CDR3nt: TGCAGTGCTAGGGGGCCCAGGAACATGAATCAGCCCCAGCATTTT
j_gene: TRBJ2-1; d_gene: TRBD2; abundance: .; v_gene: TRBV28; CDR3aa: CASSSTASSGRIYEQFF; CDR3nt: TGTGCCAGCAGTTCGACGGCTTCGAGCGGGAGGATTTATGAGCAGTTCTTC
j_gene: TRBJ1-1; d_gene: .; abundance: .; v_gene: TRBV27; CDR3aa: CASRTSVNPEAFF; CDR3nt: TGTGCCAGCAGGACCTCCGTGAATCCTGAAGCTTTCTTT
j_gene: TRBJ2-7; d_gene: .; abundance: few; v_gene: TRBV6-5; CDR3aa: CASSYGAGVGEQYF; CDR3nt: TGTGCCAGCTCCTATGGGGCAGGGGTGGGCGAGCAGTACTTC
j_gene: TRBJ2-1; d_gene: .; abundance: few; v_gene: TRBV6-5; CDR3aa: CASSSPREHNEQFF; CDR3nt: TGTGCCAGCAGTTCCCCCCGGGAACACAATGAGCAGTTCTTC
j_gene: TRBJ2-1; d_gene: .; abundance: .; v_gene: TRBV6-4; CDR3aa: CASSEEYGSYNEQFF; CDR3nt: TGTGCCAGCAGTGAAGAATACGGGTCCTACAATGAGCAGTTCTTC
j_gene: TRBJ2-1; d_gene: .; abundance: few; v_gene: TRBV7-9; CDR3aa: CASSDGVPIETDEQFF; CDR3nt: TGTGCCAGCAGCGACGGGGTTCCTATAGAAACCGATGAGCAGTTCTTC
j_gene: TRBJ2-1; d_gene: .; abundance: .; v_gene: TRBV7-6; CDR3aa: CASSSYSYNEQFF; CDR3nt: TGTGCCAGCAGCTCCTACAGTTACAATGAGCAGTTCTTC
j_gene: TRBJ2-7; d_gene: .; abundance: .; v_gene: TRBV10-3; CDR3aa: CAISAAYEQYF; CDR3nt: TGTGCCATCTCCGCGGCCTACGAGCAGTACTTC
j_gene: TRBJ1-5; d_gene: TRBD1; abundance: .; v_gene: TRBV7-2; CDR3aa: CASSPGQGFRQPQHF; CDR3nt: TGTGCCAGCAGCCCCGGACAGGGGTTTCGGCAGCCCCAGCATTTT
j_gene: TRBJ2-3; d_gene: TRBD2; abundance: few; v_gene: TRBV20-1; CDR3aa: CSPLREDTDTQYF; CDR3nt: TGCAGTCCCCTCCGGGAGGACACAGATACGCAGTATTTT
j_gene: TRBJ2-7; d_gene: .; abundance: few; v_gene: TRBV5-1; CDR3aa: CASSLNPTKYEQYF; CDR3nt: TGCGCCAGCAGCCTTAACCCTACCAAATACGAGCAGTACTTC
j_gene: TRBJ1-2; d_gene: .; abundance: .; v_gene: TRBV20-1; CDR3aa: CSARVPRGTANYGYTF; CDR3nt: TGCAGTGCTAGAGTTCCCCGGGGAACAGCTAACTATGGCTACACCTTC
j_gene: TRBJ2-6; d_gene: .; abundance: .; v_gene: TRBV24-1; CDR3aa: CATRDTASGANVLTF; CDR3nt: TGTGCCACCAGGGACACCGCCTCTGGGGCCAACGTCCTGACTTTC
j_gene: TRBJ2-7; d_gene: TRBD2; abundance: few; v_gene: TRBV12-3/TRBV12-4; CDR3aa: CATQRDRSSYEQYF; CDR3nt: TGTGCCACGCAGCGGGATAGGAGCTCCTACGAGCAGTACTTC
j_gene: TRBJ2-3; d_gene: .; abundance: .; v_gene: TRBV6-5; CDR3aa: CASSYSKQGPSTDTQYF; CDR3nt: TGTGCCAGCAGTTACTCGAAGCAGGGCCCTAGCACAGATACGCAGTATTTT
j_gene: TRBJ2-6; d_gene: .; abundance: few; v_gene: TRBV5-5; CDR3aa: CASSSSSSGANVLTF; CDR3nt: TGTGCCAGCAGCTCAAGTAGCTCTGGGGCCAACGTCCTGACTTTC
j_gene: TRBJ2-4; d_gene: TRBD1; abundance: few; v_gene: TRBV28; CDR3aa: CASSPTGTAKNIQYF; CDR3nt: TGTGCCAGCAGCCCGACAGGGACAGCCAAAAACATTCAGTACTTC
j_gene: TRBJ1-4; d_gene: TRBD1; abundance: .; v_gene: TRBV27; CDR3aa: CASSPQGINEKLFF; CDR3nt: TGTGCCAGCAGTCCACAGGGGATCAATGAAAAACTGTTTTTT
j_gene: TRBJ2-7; d_gene: .; abundance: few; v_gene: TRBV5-1; CDR3aa: CASSPGGLPQEGQYF; CDR3nt: TGCGCCAGCAGCCCGGGCGGGCTCCCACAGGAAGGGCAGTACTTC
j_gene: TRBJ2-1; d_gene: TRBD2; abundance: many; v_gene: TRBV6-2/TRBV6-3; CDR3aa: CASSYRTSGPWDEQFF; CDR3nt: TGTGCCAGCAGTTACCGGACTAGCGGACCTTGGGATGAGCAGTTCTTC
j_gene: TRBJ2-7; d_gene: .; abundance: few; v_gene: TRBV15; CDR3aa: CATRASSDSPYEQYF; CDR3nt: TGTGCCACCAGGGCCTCGTCCGATAGCCCCTACGAGCAGTACTTC
j_gene: TRBJ2-5; d_gene: .; abundance: few; v_gene: TRBV4-3; CDR3aa: CASSQDLLKETQYF; CDR3nt: TGCGCCAGCAGCCAAGATTTGCTAAAAGAGACCCAGTACTTC
j_gene: TRBJ1-2; d_gene: .; abundance: few; v_gene: TRBV28; CDR3aa: CASSFADTQHCTF; CDR3nt: TGTGCCAGCAGTTTCGCGGACACGCAGCATTGCACCTTC
j_gene: TRBJ1-1; d_gene: TRBD1; abundance: few; v_gene: TRBV5-5; CDR3aa: CASSLGGWGQMNTEAFF; CDR3nt: TGTGCCAGCAGCTTGGGAGGCTGGGGACAGATGAACACTGAAGCTTTCTTT
j_gene: TRBJ2-2; d_gene: TRBD2; abundance: .; v_gene: TRBV13; CDR3aa: CASSRRAGVAGELFF; CDR3nt: TGTGCCAGCAGCAGAAGAGCGGGAGTCGCCGGGGAGCTGTTTTTT
j_gene: TRBJ2-1; d_gene: .; abundance: few; v_gene: TRBV28; CDR3aa: CASSPGDSLFYNEQFF; CDR3nt: TGTGCCAGCAGCCCTGGGGACTCGCTATTCTACAATGAGCAGTTCTTC
j_gene: TRBJ2-7; d_gene: .; abundance: .; v_gene: TRBV27; CDR3aa: CANPDLSYEQYF; CDR3nt: TGTGCCAACCCGGACCTCTCCTACGAGCAGTACTTC
j_gene: TRBJ2-6; d_gene: .; abundance: many; v_gene: TRBV19; CDR3aa: CASSPLLSGANVLTF; CDR3nt: TGTGCCAGTAGTCCCCTCCTTTCTGGGGCCAACGTCCTGACTTTC
j_gene: TRBJ1-1; d_gene: TRBD1; abundance: .; v_gene: TRBV7-2; CDR3aa: CASSTRQGGSTEAFF; CDR3nt: TGTGCCAGCAGCACTCGACAGGGCGGTTCCACTGAAGCTTTCTTT
j_gene: TRBJ2-6; d_gene: .; abundance: .; v_gene: TRBV10-3; CDR3aa: CAISLNRASGANVLTF; CDR3nt: TGTGCCATCAGTTTGAACAGGGCCTCTGGGGCCAACGTCCTGACTTTC
j_gene: TRBJ1-1; d_gene: TRBD1; abundance: .; v_gene: TRBV27; CDR3aa: CAMPQGSEAFF; CDR3nt: TGTGCCATGCCACAGGGGAGTGAAGCTTTCTTT